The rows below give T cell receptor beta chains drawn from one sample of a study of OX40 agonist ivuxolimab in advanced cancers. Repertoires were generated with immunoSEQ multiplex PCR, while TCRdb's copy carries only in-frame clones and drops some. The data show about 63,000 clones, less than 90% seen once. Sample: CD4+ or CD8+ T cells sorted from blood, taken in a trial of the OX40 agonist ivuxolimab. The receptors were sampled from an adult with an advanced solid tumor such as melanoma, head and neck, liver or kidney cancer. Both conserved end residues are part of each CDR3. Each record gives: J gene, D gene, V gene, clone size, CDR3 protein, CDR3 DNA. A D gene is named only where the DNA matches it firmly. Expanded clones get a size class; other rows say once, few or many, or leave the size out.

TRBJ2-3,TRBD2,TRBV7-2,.,CASSLARLAGTDTQYF,TGTGCCAGCAGCTTAGCTCGCCTAGCGGGCACAGATACGCAGTATTTT
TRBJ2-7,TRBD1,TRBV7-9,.,CASSFGQGTEQYF,TGTGCCAGCAGCTTCGGACAGGGAACCGAGCAGTACTTC
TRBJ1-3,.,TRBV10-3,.,CAISESTLSGNTIYF,TGTGCCATCAGTGAGTCCACGCTCTCTGGAAACACCATATATTTT
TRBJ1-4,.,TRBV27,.,CASSLTAGQEKLFF,TGTGCCAGCAGTTTGACAGCGGGCCAGGAAAAACTGTTTTTT
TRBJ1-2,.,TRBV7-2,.,CASTSWGIVLQGYTF,TGTGCCAGCACGTCCTGGGGGATCGTTCTACAGGGCTACACCTTC
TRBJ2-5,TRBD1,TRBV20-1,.,CSALQGSPQYF,TGCAGTGCCTTACAGGGGTCCCCCCAGTACTTC
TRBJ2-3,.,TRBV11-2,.,CASSLGGMADTQYF,TGTGCCAGCAGCTTGGGCGGGATGGCAGATACGCAGTATTTT
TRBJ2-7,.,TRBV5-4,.,CASSLGGEFPYEQYF,TGTGCCAGCAGCTTGGGGGGCGAATTCCCCTACGAGCAGTACTTC
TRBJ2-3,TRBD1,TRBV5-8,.,CASSWINRGGDTQYF,TGTGCCAGCAGCTGGATAAACAGGGGTGGAGATACGCAGTATTTT
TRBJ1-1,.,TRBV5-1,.,CASSPHTNTEAFF,TGCGCCAGCAGCCCTCATACGAACACTGAAGCTTTCTTT
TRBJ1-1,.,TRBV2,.,CASSKQANTEAFF,TGTGCCAGCAGTAAACAGGCGAACACTGAAGCTTTCTTT
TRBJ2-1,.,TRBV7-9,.,CASSLASAPGFF,TGTGCCAGCAGCTTAGCGAGCGCACCAGGGTTCTTC
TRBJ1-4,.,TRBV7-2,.,CASARGDATNEKLFF,TGTGCCAGCGCAAGGGGGGATGCAACTAATGAAAAACTGTTTTTT
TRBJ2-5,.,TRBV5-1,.,CASSLEGETQYF,TGCGCCAGCAGCTTGGAAGGGGAGACCCAGTACTTC
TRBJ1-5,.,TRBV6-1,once,CASRVMDSQPQHF,TGTGCCAGCAGAGTGATGGATTCGCAGCCCCAGCATTTT
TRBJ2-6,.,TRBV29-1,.,CSIRQSGANVLTF,TGCAGCATCAGACAAAGTGGGGCCAACGTCCTGACTTTC
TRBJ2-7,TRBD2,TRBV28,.,CASRERGGRYEQYF,TGTGCCAGCAGAGAGCGGGGAGGGAGGTACGAGCAGTACTTC
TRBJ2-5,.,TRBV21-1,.,CASSKSASWRRGTQYF,TGTGCCAGCAGCAAATCAGCGTCCTGGAGGAGAGGGACCCAGTACTTC
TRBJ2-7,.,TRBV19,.,CASSTSVSEQYF,TGTGCCAGTAGTACGTCGGTGAGCGAGCAGTACTTC
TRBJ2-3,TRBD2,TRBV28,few,CASSTSGTSGRGNTQYF,TGTGCCAGCAGTACCTCCGGGACTAGCGGGAGGGGTAATACGCAGTATTTT